Listed here is a single T cell receptor beta chain. Its antigen is currently unknown. This entry comes from a study of shared clonotypes between healthy human individuals. Study observations and caveats: Roughly 4.6% of naive CD4 clonotypes were common to several donors.

None of the donors, who were healthy HIV-negative adults, had recently had acute infections or vaccinations. CD4+ cell separation produced CD45RA+ naive and CD45RA-negative memory subsets. Sorted subsets were amplified in replicate PCRs using 200 to 250 ng DNA, about 30,000 T cell genomes. Clones were sequenced by immunoSEQ multiplex PCR, and TCRdb holds only the in-frame ones, with some missing. The data hold 1.5 million to 1.9 million clones, with around 98% observed a single time. The receptor was isolated from a young man in good health. The sample comprised naive CD4+ T cells sorted from blood. Subset defined: CD45RA+ positively selected.

The CDR3 sequence is CATSRGLTSTDTQYF. As DNA, the CDR3 is TGTGCCACCAGCAGAGGACTGACGAGCACAGATACGCAGTATTTT. The chain carries TRBV15 and TRBJ2-3, with D unclear. Trimming stripped 1 base from V and 0 bases from J, with 8 bases between. Germline CDR1 and CDR2: LNHNV and YYDKDF (reference sequence). The CDR3 length is 15 residues.